One sample yielded the 10 T cell receptor beta chains listed below, sequenced in a study of blood T cell repertoires in COVID-19. This table comes from immunoSEQ multiplex PCR, and its TCRdb copy is limited to in-frame clones, with some not included. The repertoire includes 200,000 or so clones, 70% to 90% of them detected once, and 2% to 2.5% sits in the top ten. The sample comprised peripheral blood. These receptors originate from a woman aged 45-65 years with acute or convalescent COVID-19.

The CDR3 here is CASSQHLRGPGTGANVLTF. The CDR3 coding sequence is TGTGCCAGCAGCCAACACCTCAGGGGGCCTGGAACTGGGGCCAACGTCCTGACTTTC. The chain recombines TRBV5-6 with TRBJ2-6, with 8 bases identical to TRBD1. This CDR3 contains 19 residues. The V and J ends lost 4 bases and 2 bases, in that order; junction bases with no gene match: 14. CDR1 is SGHDT, CDR2 YYEEEE, per germline.

This clone was detected a few times. CDR3 residues: CASRPQGATEAFF. For the CDR3, the DNA is TGTGCCAGCAGGCCCCAGGGGGCCACTGAAGCTTTCTTT. The rearrangement joins TRBV3-1 (or the pseudogene TRBV3-2) to TRBJ1-1; 8 nucleotides line up with TRBD1. The CDR3 extends over 13 amino acids. CDR1 is LGHDT and CDR2 is YNNKEL in the germline V gene (reference sequence). V lost 6 bases and J lost 4; bases outside the gene matches: 4.

This rearrangement joins TRBV9 to TRBJ2-1; TRBD2 is a possible D gene (5 bases). Germline V gives CDR1 SGDLS, CDR2 YYNGEE. CDR3 length: 13 residues. V lost 3 bases, J lost 5 bases, and 9 bases lay in between. CDR3 DNA: TGTGCCAGCAGCGCCAGACTAAACAATGAGCAGTTCTTC. It codes for CASSARLNNEQFF.

This chain joins TRBV21-1 and TRBJ2-7; TRBD2 is taken as the D call from the table, unchecked against the DNA. TRBV21-1 is an annotated pseudogene. The CDR3 loop spans 14 amino acids. Here the CDR3 DNA reads TGTGCCAGCAACCGGGACTGCAGGGCCCACGAGCAGTACTTC. Amino acids: CASNRDCRAHEQYF.

The genes are TRBV7-8 and TRBJ2-1; 8 bases map to TRBD2. Germline V CDR1 and CDR2: SGHVS, FQNEAQ. The trim removed 5 bases at V and 8 bases at J, leaving 14 bases unmatched. This CDR3 spans 16 amino acids. The CDR3 sequence is CASSIITGGELYEQFF. The CDR3 coding sequence is TGTGCCAGCAGCATAATAACGGGGGGGGAGCTATATGAGCAGTTCTTC. The full variable domain, its missing parts supplied by reference TRBV7-8 and TRBJ2-1, is GAGVSQSPRYKVAKRGQDVALRCDPISGHVSLFWYQQALGQGPEFLTYFQNEAQLDKSGLPSDRFFAERPEGSVSTLKIQRTQQEDSAVYLCASSIITGGELYEQFFGPGTRLTVL.

The rearrangement joins TRBV10-3 to TRBJ1-2; 8 bases align to TRBD1. CDR3 length equals 18 residues. CDR1 and CDR2 from the germline V gene are ENHRY and SYGVKD. V gave up 3 bases and J gave up 2 bases; unmatched junction bases: 14. CDR3 sequence: CAISDPDRGHSVNYGYTF. The CDR3 coding sequence is TGTGCCATCAGTGACCCTGACAGGGGACATTCAGTCAACTATGGCTACACCTTC.

This chain links TRBV11-2 with TRBJ2-2; a weak D match, TRBD2 (6 bases). Trimming left V 5 bases short and J 7 bases short, with 11 bases between. This CDR3 has 13 residues. Germline CDR1 SGHAT, CDR2 FQNNGV. The CDR3 DNA sequence: TGTGCCAGCAGCACCCGACTAGACGGGGAGCTGTTTTTT. The encoded protein is CASSTRLDGELFF.

The CDR3 nucleotides read TGTGCCAGCAGCGTATACCCGGACAGCTCCTACGAGCAGTACTTC. This gives the protein CASSVYPDSSYEQYF. The chain combines TRBV9 with TRBJ2-7, with D maybe TRBD1 (6 bases). CDR1 and CDR2 from the germline V gene are SGDLS and YYNGEE. This CDR3 is 15 amino acids long. The V gene lost 1 base and the J gene lost 0 bases, with 11 bases spanning the gap.

This chain links TRBV27 with TRBJ2-5, with D possibly TRBD2 on 6 matching bases. Germline V gene sequence: CDR1 MNHEY, CDR2 SMNVEV (reference sequence). The CDR3 covers 12 residues. Trimming left V 8 bases short and J 2 bases short, with 9 bases between. The CDR3 DNA is TGTGCCAGCCGGGCGGGACAAGAGACCCAGTACTTC. Translating it yields CASRAGQETQYF.

The table lists this clone with a few counts. This chain uses TRBV18 with TRBJ1-4; tentative D call: TRBD1 (5 bases). Trimming took 2 bases from V and 10 from J, leaving 11 bases between them. CDR3 length: 13 residues. The germline V gene has CDR1 KGHSH and CDR2 LQKENI. CDR3 nucleotide sequence: TGTGCCAGCTCACCAGGGGGGACTGGAAAACTGTTTTTT. Translation: CASSPGGTGKLFF.